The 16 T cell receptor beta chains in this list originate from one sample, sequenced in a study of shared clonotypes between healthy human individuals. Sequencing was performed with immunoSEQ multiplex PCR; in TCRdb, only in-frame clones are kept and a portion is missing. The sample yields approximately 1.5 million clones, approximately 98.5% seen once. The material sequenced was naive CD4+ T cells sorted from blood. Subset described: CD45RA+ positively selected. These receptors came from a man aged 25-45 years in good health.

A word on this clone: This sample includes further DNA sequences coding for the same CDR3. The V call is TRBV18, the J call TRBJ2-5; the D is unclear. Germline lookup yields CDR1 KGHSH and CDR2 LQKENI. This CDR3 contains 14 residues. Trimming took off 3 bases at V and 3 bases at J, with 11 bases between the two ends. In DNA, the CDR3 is TGTGCCAGCTCACCCCCCGGGCCAAAAGAGACCCAGTACTTC. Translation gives CASSPPGPKETQYF.

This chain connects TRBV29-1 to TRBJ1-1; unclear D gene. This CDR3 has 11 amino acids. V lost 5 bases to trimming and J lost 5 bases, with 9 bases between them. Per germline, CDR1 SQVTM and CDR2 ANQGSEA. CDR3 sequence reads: CSVQRETEAFF. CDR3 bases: TGCAGCGTTCAAAGGGAAACTGAAGCTTTCTTT.

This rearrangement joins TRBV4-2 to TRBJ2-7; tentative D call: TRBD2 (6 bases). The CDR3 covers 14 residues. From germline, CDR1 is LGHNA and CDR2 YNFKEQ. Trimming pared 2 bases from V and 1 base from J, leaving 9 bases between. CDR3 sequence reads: CASSQLALSYEQYF. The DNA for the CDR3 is TGTGCCAGCAGCCAACTAGCGTTATCCTACGAGCAGTACTTC.

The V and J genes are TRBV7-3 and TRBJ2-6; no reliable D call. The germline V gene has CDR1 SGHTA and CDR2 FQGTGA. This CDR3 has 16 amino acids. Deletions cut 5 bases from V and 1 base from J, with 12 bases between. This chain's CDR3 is CASSPSKGSGANVLTF. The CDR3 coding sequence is TGTGCCAGCAGCCCAAGCAAAGGTTCTGGGGCCAACGTCCTGACTTTC.

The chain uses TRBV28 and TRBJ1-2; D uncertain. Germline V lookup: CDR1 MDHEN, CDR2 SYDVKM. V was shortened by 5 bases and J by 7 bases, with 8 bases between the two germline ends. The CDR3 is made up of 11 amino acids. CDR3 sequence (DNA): TGTGCCAGCAGTCAGGATACTGGCTACACCTTC. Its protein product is CASSQDTGYTF.

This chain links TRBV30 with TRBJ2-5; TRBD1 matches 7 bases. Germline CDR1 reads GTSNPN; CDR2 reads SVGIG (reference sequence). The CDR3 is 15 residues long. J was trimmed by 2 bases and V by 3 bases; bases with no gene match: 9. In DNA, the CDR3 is TGTGCCTGGAGCGAGGGGACAGCCCCACAAGAGACCCAGTACTTC. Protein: CAWSEGTAPQETQYF.

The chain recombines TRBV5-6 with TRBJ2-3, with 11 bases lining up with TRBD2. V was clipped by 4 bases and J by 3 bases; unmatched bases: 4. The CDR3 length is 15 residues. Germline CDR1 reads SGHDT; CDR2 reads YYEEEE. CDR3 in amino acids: CASSALAGVTDTQYF. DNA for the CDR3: TGTGCCAGCAGCGCACTAGCGGGAGTAACAGATACGCAGTATTTT.

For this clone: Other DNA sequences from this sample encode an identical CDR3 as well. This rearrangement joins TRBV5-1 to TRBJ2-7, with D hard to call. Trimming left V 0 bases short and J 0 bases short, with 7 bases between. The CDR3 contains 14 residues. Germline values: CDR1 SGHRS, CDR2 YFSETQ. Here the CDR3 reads CASSLEGSSYEQYF. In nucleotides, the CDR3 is TGCGCCAGCAGCTTGGAGGGTAGCTCCTACGAGCAGTACTTC. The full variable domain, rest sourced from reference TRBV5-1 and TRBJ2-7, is KAGVTQTPRYLIKTRGQQVTLSCSPISGHRSVSWYQQTPGQGLQFLFEYFSETQRNKGNFPGRFSGRQFSNSRSEMNVSTLELGDSALYLCASSLEGSSYEQYFGPGTRLTVT.

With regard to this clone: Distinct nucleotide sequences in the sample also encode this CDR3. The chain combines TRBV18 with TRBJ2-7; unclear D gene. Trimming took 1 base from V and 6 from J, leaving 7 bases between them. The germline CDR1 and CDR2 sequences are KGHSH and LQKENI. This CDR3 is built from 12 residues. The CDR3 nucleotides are TGTGCCAGCTCACCACTCAGATCCGAGCAGTACTTC. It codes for CASSPLRSEQYF.

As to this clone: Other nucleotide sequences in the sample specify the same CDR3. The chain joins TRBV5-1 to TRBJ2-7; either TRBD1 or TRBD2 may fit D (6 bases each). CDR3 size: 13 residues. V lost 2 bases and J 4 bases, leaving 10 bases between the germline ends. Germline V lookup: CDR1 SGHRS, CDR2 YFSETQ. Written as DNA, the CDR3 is TGCGCCAGCAGCTTAGGGGGGCAGTACGAGCAGTACTTC. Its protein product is CASSLGGQYEQYF.

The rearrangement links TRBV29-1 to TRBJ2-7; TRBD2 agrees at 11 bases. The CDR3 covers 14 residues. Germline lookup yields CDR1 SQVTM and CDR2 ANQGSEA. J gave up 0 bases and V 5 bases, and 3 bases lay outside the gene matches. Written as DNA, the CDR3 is TGCAGCGTTTCGACTAGCGGGGCCTCCTACGAGCAGTACTTC. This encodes CSVSTSGASYEQYF.

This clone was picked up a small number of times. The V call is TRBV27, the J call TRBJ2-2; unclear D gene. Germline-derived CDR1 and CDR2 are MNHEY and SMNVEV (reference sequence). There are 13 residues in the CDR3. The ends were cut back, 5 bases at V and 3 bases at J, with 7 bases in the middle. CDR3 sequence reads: CASSHRYTGELFF. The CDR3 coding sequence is TGTGCCAGCAGTCACCGCTACACCGGGGAGCTGTTTTTT.

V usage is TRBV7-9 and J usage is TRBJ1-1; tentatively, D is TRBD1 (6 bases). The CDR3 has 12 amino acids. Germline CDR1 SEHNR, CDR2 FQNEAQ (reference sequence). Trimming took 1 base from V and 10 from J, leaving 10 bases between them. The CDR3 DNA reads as TGTGCCAGCAGCTTAGGGGACAAGCGAGCTTTCTTT. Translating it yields CASSLGDKRAFF. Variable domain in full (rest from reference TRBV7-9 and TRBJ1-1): DTGVSQNPRHKITKRGQNVTFRCDPISEHNRLYWYRQTLGQGPEFLTYFQNEAQLEKSRLLSDRFSAERPKGSFSTLEIQRTEQGDSAMYLCASSLGDKRAFFGQGTRLTVV.

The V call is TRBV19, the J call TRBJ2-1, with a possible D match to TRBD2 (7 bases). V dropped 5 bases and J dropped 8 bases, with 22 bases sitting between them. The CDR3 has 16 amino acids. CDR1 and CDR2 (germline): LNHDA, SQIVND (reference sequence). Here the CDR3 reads CASSSLRGRGRDEQFF. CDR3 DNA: TGTGCCAGTAGTTCCCTGCGGGGGAGGGGGAGAGATGAGCAGTTCTTC.

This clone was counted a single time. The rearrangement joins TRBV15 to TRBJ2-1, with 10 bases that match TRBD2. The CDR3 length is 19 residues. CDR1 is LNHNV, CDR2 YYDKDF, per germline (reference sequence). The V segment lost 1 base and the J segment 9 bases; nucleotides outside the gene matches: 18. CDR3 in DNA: TGTGCCACCAGCAGAGGACAGTTCGTCACCTCTAGCGGGAGTGGTGAGCAGTTCTTC. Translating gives CATSRGQFVTSSGSGEQFF. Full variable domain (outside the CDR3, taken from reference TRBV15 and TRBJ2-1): DAMVIQNPRYQVTQFGKPVTLSCSQTLNHNVMYWYQQKSSQAPKLLFHYYDKDFNNEADTPDNFQSRRPNTSFCFLDIRSPGLGDTAMYLCATSRGQFVTSSGSGEQFFGPGTRLTVL.

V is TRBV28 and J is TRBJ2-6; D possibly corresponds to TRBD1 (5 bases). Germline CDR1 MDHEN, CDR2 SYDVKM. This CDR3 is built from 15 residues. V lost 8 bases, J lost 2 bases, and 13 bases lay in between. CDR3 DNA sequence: TGTGCCAGCCAATCAGCAGGGACTGGGGCCAACGTCCTGACTTTC. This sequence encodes CASQSAGTGANVLTF.